This TCR beta chain was sequenced in a study of blood T cell repertoires in COVID-19. Looking at the study overall: Specimens from acute and convalescent COVID-19 originated in the United States, Italy and Spain.

Germline V gene data show CDR1 as SEHNR and CDR2 as FQNEAQ (reference sequence). The CDR3 runs 9 residues. Seattle enrolled patients during active infection and tracked them longitudinally. Under the authors' procedure: Quantification of nucleated cells was approximated via reference gene primer amplification. Generated by immunoSEQ multiplex PCR, the TCRdb table keeps only in-frame clones and is missing some. V, J and clone size derive from that table, while D and trimming were established from the DNA sequence. The table lists approximately 100,000 clones, around 90% of them singletons. This clone was recorded a few times.

This rearrangement joins TRBV7-9 to TRBJ2-1, with no clear D. Sample: peripheral blood. This receptor was identified in a human donor with COVID-19, enrolled during active disease. The donor label of this sample is uncertain. The CDR3 DNA is TGTGCGGCCGGGAATGAGCAGTTCTTC. Its translation is CAAGNEQFF.